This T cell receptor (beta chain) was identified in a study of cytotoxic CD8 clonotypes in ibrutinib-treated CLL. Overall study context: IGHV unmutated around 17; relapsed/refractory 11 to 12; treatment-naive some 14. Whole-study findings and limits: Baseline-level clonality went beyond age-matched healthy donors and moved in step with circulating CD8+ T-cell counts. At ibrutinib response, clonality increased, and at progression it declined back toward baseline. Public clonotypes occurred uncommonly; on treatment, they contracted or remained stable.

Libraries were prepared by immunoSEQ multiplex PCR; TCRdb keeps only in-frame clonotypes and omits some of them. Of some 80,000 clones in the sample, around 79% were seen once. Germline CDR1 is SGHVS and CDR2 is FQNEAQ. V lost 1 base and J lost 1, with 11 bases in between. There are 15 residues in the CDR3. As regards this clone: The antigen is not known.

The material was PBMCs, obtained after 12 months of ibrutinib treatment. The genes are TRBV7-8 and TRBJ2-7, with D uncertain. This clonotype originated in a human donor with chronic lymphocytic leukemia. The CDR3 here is CASSLEADVSYEQYF. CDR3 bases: TGTGCCAGCAGCTTAGAGGCAGACGTATCCTACGAGCAGTACTTC. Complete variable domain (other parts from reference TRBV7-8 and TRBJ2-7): GAGVSQSPRYKVAKRGQDVALRCDPISGHVSLFWYQQALGQGPEFLTYFQNEAQLDKSGLPSDRFFAERPEGSVSTLKIQRTQQEDSAVYLCASSLEADVSYEQYFGPGTRLTVT.